This entry lists 8 T cell receptor beta chains sequenced from one sample in a study of shared clonotypes between healthy human individuals. Naive CD8 cells were CD45RO-negative, positively selected for CCR7, excluding terminally differentiated effector memory CD45RA+ cells. Some clones are missing from TCRdb's copy, which holds only in-frame ones; the method was immunoSEQ multiplex PCR. The sample yields around 1,900,000 clones, about 94% seen once. The sequencing input was naive CD8+ T cells from PBMCs. The receptors derive from a man aged 18 to 35 in good health. Some clones in this sample may be carry-over from other donors' samples.

This chain joins TRBV19 and TRBJ2-5, with TRBD2 matching over 10 bases. Germline V gene sequence: CDR1 LNHDA, CDR2 SQIVND (reference sequence). This CDR3 has 15 residues. The trim removed 5 bases at V and 1 base at J, leaving 4 bases unmatched. The CDR3 sequence is CASSFSGRPQETQYF. The CDR3 DNA reads as TGTGCCAGTAGTTTTAGCGGGAGGCCCCAAGAGACCCAGTACTTC.

This clone was counted once. J is TRBJ2-5 and V is TRBV4-2, with no clear D. CDR3 length: 15 amino acids. Trimming took off 0 bases at V and 4 bases at J, with 12 bases between the two ends. Germline V gives CDR1 LGHNA, CDR2 YNFKEQ. DNA for the CDR3: TGTGCCAGCAGCCAAGATTGGTCCAGAGGAGAGACCCAGTACTTC. Encoded protein: CASSQDWSRGETQYF.

The chain couples TRBV6-5 to TRBJ2-1; 13 bases map to TRBD2. Germline CDR1 MNHEY, CDR2 SVGAGI. The CDR3 is made up of 14 amino acids. After removal of 5 bases from V and 13 bases from J, the junction contained 8 bases not matched to a gene. CDR3 sequence reads: CASSLKLAGGPQFF. In DNA form, the CDR3 reads TGTGCCAGCAGTCTCAAACTAGCGGGAGGGCCCCAGTTCTTC.

This clone was detected only a few times. The genes are TRBV4-2 and TRBJ1-1, with 8 bases aligning to TRBD1. Trimming removed 0 bases from V and 1 base from J; junction bases left unmatched: 4. CDR3 length: 16 amino acids. The V gene's germline CDR1 is LGHNA and CDR2 YNFKEQ. Here the CDR3 DNA reads TGTGCCAGCAGCCAAGATCACGGGACAGGGAACACTGAAGCTTTCTTT. This sequence encodes CASSQDHGTGNTEAFF.

This clone was detected only once. The chain combines TRBV7-7 with TRBJ2-1; the match to TRBD2 covers 13 bases. Looked up from germline, CDR1 is SSHAT and CDR2 is FNYEAQ (reference sequence). This CDR3 has 16 amino acids. V was pared by 5 bases and J by 6 bases, with 7 bases of the junction left unmatched. The DNA of the CDR3 is TGTGCCAGCAGCCGATCTACTAGCGGGAGGGCCAATGAGCAGTTCTTC. Translation: CASSRSTSGRANEQFF.

The chain employs TRBV6-5 and TRBJ1-4; TRBD1 aligns across 8 bases. Germline V lookup: CDR1 MNHEY, CDR2 SVGAGI. V dropped 4 bases and J dropped 5; count of bases not matched to a gene: 3. This CDR3 comprises 14 residues. The CDR3 spells CASSSTGENEKLFF. In DNA form, the CDR3 reads TGTGCCAGCAGTTCGACAGGGGAGAATGAAAAACTGTTTTTT.

The chain carries TRBV11-2 and TRBJ2-2; D is unclear. CDR1 and CDR2 from the germline V gene are SGHAT and FQNNGV. CDR3 size: 15 residues. V was cut by 1 base and J by 1 base, with 7 bases left in between. The CDR3 loop reads CASSLVLGNTGELFF. The CDR3 DNA follows: TGTGCCAGCAGCTTAGTTTTGGGGAACACCGGGGAGCTGTTTTTT.

This clone was observed once. The chain couples TRBV15 to TRBJ1-1; D unclear. Germline CDR1 is LNHNV and CDR2 is YYDKDF (reference sequence). Trimming pared 1 base from V and 6 bases from J, leaving 12 bases between. This CDR3 comprises 14 residues. CDR3 amino acids: CATSRARGASEAFF. The CDR3 bases are TGTGCCACCAGCAGAGCTCGTGGAGCGTCTGAAGCTTTCTTT. Combining the CDR3 with reference TRBV15 and TRBJ1-1 gives the whole variable domain DAMVIQNPRYQVTQFGKPVTLSCSQTLNHNVMYWYQQKSSQAPKLLFHYYDKDFNNEADTPDNFQSRRPNTSFCFLDIRSPGLGDTAMYLCATSRARGASEAFFGQGTRLTVV.